Here is one T cell receptor (beta chain) with its context. Its target is unknown. The sample belongs to a study of T cells in Graves' hyperthyroidism and ophthalmopathy. Study background: Peripheral blood collection took place at initial diagnosis, before any treatment. Whole-study findings and limits: Progression to ophthalmopathy was predicted a median of approximately 6.4 months early.

The CDR3 spans 15 residues. The V and J ends lost 7 bases and 1 base, in that order; junction bases with no gene match: 7. Germline V gene sequence: CDR1 SQVTM, CDR2 ANQGSEA. Template material for amplifying TCR beta CDR3 regions consisted of RNA transcripts. With the HTBI primer set, the TCR CDR3 went through a first round of RT-PCR. MiXCR was run by TCRdb on the multiplex PCR reads, yielding one entry per CDR3 protein. The data contain about 420,000 distinct CDR3 sequences, 15% to 19% of them singletons. Newly diagnosed hyperthyroidism patients aged 18 to 65 years had disease lasting under 2 months. It was uncontrolled infection, other autoimmune disease, pregnancy or lactation that excluded patients.

The source of this sequence is a young woman with Graves' hyperthyroidism. Material for sequencing was blood. V usage is TRBV29-1 and J usage is TRBJ2-2; 9 nucleotides agree with TRBD2. The CDR3 nucleotides are TGCAGCGCGTCTCGACTAGCGGAGAACACCGGGGAGCTGTTTTTT. Protein sequence: CSASRLAENTGELFF.